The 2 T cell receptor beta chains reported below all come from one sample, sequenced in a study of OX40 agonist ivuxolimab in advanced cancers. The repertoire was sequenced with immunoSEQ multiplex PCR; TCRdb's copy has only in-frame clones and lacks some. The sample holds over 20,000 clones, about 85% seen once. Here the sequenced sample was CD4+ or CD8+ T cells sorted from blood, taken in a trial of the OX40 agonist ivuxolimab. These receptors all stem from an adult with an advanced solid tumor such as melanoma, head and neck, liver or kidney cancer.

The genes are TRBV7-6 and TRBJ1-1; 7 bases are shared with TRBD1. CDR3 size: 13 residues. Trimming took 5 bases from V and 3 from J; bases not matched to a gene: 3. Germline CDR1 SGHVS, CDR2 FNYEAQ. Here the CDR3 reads CASSVRGDTEAFF. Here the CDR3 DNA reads TGTGCCAGCAGCGTCAGGGGGGACACTGAAGCTTTCTTT.

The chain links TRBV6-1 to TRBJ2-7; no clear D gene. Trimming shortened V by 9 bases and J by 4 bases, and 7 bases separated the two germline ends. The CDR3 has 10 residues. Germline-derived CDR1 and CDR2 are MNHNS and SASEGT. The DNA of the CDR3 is TGTGCCAGTCTGGGGTACGAGCAGTACTTC. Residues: CASLGYEQYF.